A single sample gave rise to the 23 T cell receptor beta chains below, sequenced in a study of blood T cell repertoires in COVID-19. TCRdb keeps only in-frame clones here, not all; method: immunoSEQ multiplex PCR. The sample consists of 85,000 to 130,000 clones, 85% to 90% of them appearing once. The material sequenced was peripheral blood. These receptors were obtained from a human donor in a cohort sampled during active COVID-19.

The rearrangement links TRBV11-2 to TRBJ2-7, with 11 bases identical to TRBD2. This CDR3 spans 15 amino acids. The germline CDR1 and CDR2 sequences are SGHAT and FQNNGV. With V trimmed by 1 base and J by 2 bases, 1 base remained unmatched. As DNA, the CDR3 is TGTGCCAGCAGCTTAGGACTAGCGGGACCCTACGAGCAGTACTTC. Translation gives CASSLGLAGPYEQYF.

V gene TRBV19 combines with J gene TRBJ2-1; tentative D call: TRBD2 (5 bases). V was cut by 1 base and J by 4 bases, with 8 bases left in between. The germline V gene has CDR1 LNHDA and CDR2 SQIVND (reference sequence). This CDR3 has 14 amino acids. CDR3 DNA sequence: TGTGCCAGTAGTATAGGAGCGGAGTACAATGAGCAGTTCTTC. It encodes CASSIGAEYNEQFF.

About this clone: Other DNA sequences within the sample encode an identical CDR3. The chain employs TRBV6-5 and TRBJ1-1, with D uncertain. Trimming left V 4 bases short and J 4 bases short, with 13 bases between. Germline V CDR1 and CDR2: MNHEY, SVGAGI. CDR3 size: 14 residues. The CDR3 region is CASSSRVSGTEAFF. CDR3 DNA sequence: TGTGCCAGCAGTTCAAGAGTCTCGGGCACTGAAGCTTTCTTT.

V and J are TRBV5-6 and TRBJ1-4; a possible D gene is TRBD1 (6 bases). This CDR3 is 16 amino acids long. Germline V lookup: CDR1 SGHDT, CDR2 YYEEEE. The V end was cut by 0 bases, the J end by 11 bases, with 20 bases between. CDR3 in amino acids: CASSLAPGTPDQKLFF. CDR3 DNA: TGTGCCAGCAGCTTGGCCCCCGGGACACCCGATCAGAAACTGTTTTTT.

The rearrangement joins TRBV10-2 to TRBJ2-1; 7 positions match TRBD2. The ends lost 8 bases at V and 4 bases at J; junction bases unmatched: 11. Germline values: CDR1 WSHSY, CDR2 SAAADI. CDR3 length: 15 amino acids. CDR3 sequence: CASEMRLAGYNEQFF. The CDR3 DNA reads TGCGCCAGCGAGATGAGACTAGCAGGATACAATGAGCAGTTCTTC.

The V call is TRBV7-9, the J call TRBJ2-7, with D uncertain. Germline values: CDR1 SEHNR, CDR2 FQNEAQ (reference sequence). The CDR3 is made up of 12 amino acids. V lost 7 bases and J lost 2, with 9 bases in between. CDR3 bases: TGTGCCAGCACCGACACCCCCTACGAGCAGTACTTC. Its translation: CASTDTPYEQYF.

The gene calls are TRBV28 and TRBJ2-5; TRBD2 matches 11 bases. This CDR3 has 14 amino acids. In germline, CDR1 is MDHEN, CDR2 SYDVKM. V was pared by 1 base and J by 5 bases, with 0 bases of the junction left unmatched. DNA for the CDR3: TGTGCCAGCAGTTTATTAGCGGGGGGGGAGACCCAGTACTTC. Translation: CASSLLAGGETQYF.

The chain has TRBV28 and TRBJ2-5; weak D call: TRBD2 (6 bases). The CDR3 runs to 15 residues. V lost 5 bases and J lost 4, with 17 bases in between. Germline V gives CDR1 MDHEN, CDR2 SYDVKM. The CDR3 here is CASSRLAGRPETQYF. Here the CDR3 DNA reads TGTGCCAGCAGTCGGTTGGCGGGGCGACCAGAGACCCAGTACTTC.

This sequence joins TRBV7-2 and TRBJ2-2; TRBD1 matches at 7 bases. V lost 6 bases and J lost 0; bases outside the gene matches: 7. The CDR3 spans 16 residues. The germline V gene has CDR1 SGHTA and CDR2 FQGNSA. The CDR3 sequence is CASSPPGTANTGELFF. The CDR3, as DNA: TGTGCCAGCAGTCCACCTGGGACAGCGAACACCGGGGAGCTGTTTTTT.

The chain links TRBV20-1 to TRBJ2-7, with a weak D call TRBD2 (5 bases). In germline, CDR1 is DFQATT, CDR2 SNEGSKA (reference sequence). The CDR3 is made up of 11 amino acids. Trimming shortened V by 3 bases and J by 3 bases, and 6 bases separated the two germline ends. CDR3 bases: TGCAGTGCTAGGAGGGACTACGAGCAGTACTTC. Its translation is CSARRDYEQYF.

The chain is built from TRBV19 and TRBJ2-3; D remains unclear. V shed 5 bases and J shed 2 bases, with 5 bases lying between them. The germline CDR1 and CDR2 sequences are LNHDA and SQIVND (reference sequence). CDR3 size: 12 residues. CDR3 amino acids: CASSPNTDTQYF. CDR3 DNA: TGTGCCAGTAGTCCTAACACAGATACGCAGTATTTT.

This clone has more than one count but fewer than ten. The sample contains more than one DNA sequence encoding this CDR3. The rearrangement joins TRBV7-2 to TRBJ2-7; D gene ambiguous. The germline V and J ends were trimmed by 5 bases and 7 bases, with 12 bases remaining between them. The CDR3 contains 12 residues. Germline V lookup: CDR1 SGHTA, CDR2 FQGNSA. This CDR3 is CASSLGGGEQYF. In DNA form, the CDR3 reads TGTGCCAGCAGCCTAGGCGGTGGAGAGCAGTACTTC. The full variable domain, with the rest looked up from reference TRBV7-2 and TRBJ2-7, is GAGVSQSPSNKVTEKGKDVELRCDPISGHTALYWYRQSLGQGLEFLIYFQGNSAPDKSGLPSDRFSAERTGGSVSTLTIQRTQQEDSAVYLCASSLGGGEQYFGPGTRLTVT.

This chain uses TRBV28 with TRBJ2-3; 9 positions match TRBD1. V was pared by 6 bases and J by 0 bases, with 4 bases of the junction left unmatched. The CDR3 contains 15 residues. In germline, CDR1 is MDHEN, CDR2 SYDVKM. CDR3 nucleotide sequence: TGTGCCAGCAGACCACAGGGGGCTAGCACAGATACGCAGTATTTT. Residues: CASRPQGASTDTQYF.

The chain employs TRBV4-3 and TRBJ2-7; D is perhaps TRBD1 (8 bases). Per the germline V gene, CDR1 is LGHNA and CDR2 is YSLEER. V dropped 3 bases and J dropped 5 bases, with 14 bases sitting between them. The CDR3 runs 14 residues. The CDR3 DNA follows: TGCGCCAGCAGCCACGACAGGGGAGGGGACGAGCAGTACTTC. It translates to CASSHDRGGDEQYF.

The gene calls are TRBV9 and TRBJ2-4, with a tentative D call TRBD2 (5 bases). CDR1 SGDLS and CDR2 YYNGEE come from the germline V gene. This CDR3 has 15 residues. V gave up 0 bases and J gave up 6 bases, with 13 bases separating them. CDR3 protein: CASSVGGAGGNIQYF. In DNA, the CDR3 is TGTGCCAGCAGCGTAGGGGGAGCCGGTGGAAACATTCAGTACTTC.

As concerns this clone: At one end, the junction sequence differs from germline, possibly due to a read error. The rearrangement joins TRBV2 to TRBJ2-5, with a possible D match to TRBD1 (7 bases). Germline assignment: CDR1 SNHLY and CDR2 FYNNEI. The length of the CDR3 is 14 residues. The CDR3 DNA is TGTGCCAGCAGGGAGGGGACAGTACAAGGGACCCAGTACTTC. This gives the protein CASREGTVQGTQYF.

This chain links TRBV7-2 with TRBJ1-6; TRBD1 agrees at 7 bases. This CDR3 contains 16 residues. The V segment lost 4 bases and the J segment 2 bases; nucleotides outside the gene matches: 5. The germline gives CDR1 SGHTA, CDR2 FQGNSA. CDR3 in DNA: TGTGCCAGCAGCTATACAGGGGCCACCTATAATTCACCCCTCCACTTT. Protein: CASSYTGATYNSPLHF.

With regard to this clone: The same CDR3 is also encoded by other DNA sequences in this sample. The chain is built from TRBV7-9 and TRBJ2-1; no definite D call. The germline V and J ends were trimmed by 2 bases and 0 bases, with 5 bases remaining between them. CDR1 is SEHNR and CDR2 is FQNEAQ in the germline V gene (reference sequence). This CDR3 region has 14 residues. Written as DNA, the CDR3 is TGTGCCAGCAGCTTATCTAGCTCCTACAATGAGCAGTTCTTC. Translating it yields CASSLSSSYNEQFF.

The chain recombines TRBV18 with TRBJ2-3, with no clear D. The germline gives CDR1 KGHSH, CDR2 LQKENI. V was trimmed by 3 bases and J by 2 bases, leaving 3 bases between them. CDR3 length equals 12 residues. CDR3 sequence (DNA): TGTGCCAGCTCACCTAACACAGATACGCAGTATTTT. Translating gives CASSPNTDTQYF. The whole variable domain, filled in from reference TRBV18 and TRBJ2-3, reads NAGVMQNPRHLVRRRGQEARLRCSPMKGHSHVYWYRQLPEEGLKFMVYLQKENIIDESGMPKERFSAEFPKEGPSILRIQQVVRGDSAAYFCASSPNTDTQYFGPGTRLTVL.

The chain is built from TRBV6-5 and TRBJ2-3; 9 bases agree with TRBD2. Germline loops: CDR1 MNHEY, CDR2 SVGAGI. V trimming: 3 bases; J trimming: 8 bases; junction bases outside the gene matches: 9. The CDR3 contains 15 residues. CDR3 protein: CASSYTSGGRGTQYF. The DNA for the CDR3 is TGTGCCAGCAGTTATACGAGCGGGGGGCGGGGTACGCAGTATTTT.

The genes are TRBV28 and TRBJ2-1, with 10 positions matching TRBD2. The junction had 11 bases not matched to a gene; V was cut back by 11 bases and J by 7 bases. Germline V gene data show CDR1 as MDHEN and CDR2 as SYDVKM. The CDR3 runs to 14 residues. The CDR3, as DNA: TGTGCCGGAGGGAGCGGGGGGGGAAAAAATGAGCAGTTCTTC. As protein: CAGGSGGGKNEQFF.

CDR3 loop: CSAIQETQYF. In DNA form, the CDR3 reads TGCAGTGCTATACAGGAGACCCAGTACTTC. The J gene is TRBJ2-5, the V gene TRBV20-1; no clear D gene. Germline V gene sequence: CDR1 DFQATT, CDR2 SNEGSKA (reference sequence). This CDR3 is built from 10 residues. The ends were cut back, 4 bases at V and 5 bases at J, with 5 bases in the middle.

The rearrangement joins TRBV28 to TRBJ1-4; 7 nucleotides agree with TRBD1. Germline assignment: CDR1 MDHEN and CDR2 SYDVKM. Unmatched junction bases numbered 13, after V lost 5 bases and J lost 4 bases. CDR3 length: 17 residues. The CDR3 spells CASSTRTRTGRNEKLFF. As DNA, the CDR3 is TGTGCCAGCAGTACCCGGACAAGGACAGGCCGTAATGAAAAACTGTTTTTT.